This T cell receptor (beta chain) stems from a study of T-cell memory formation after mild COVID-19. The junction had 4 bases not matched to a gene; V was cut back by 4 bases and J by 8 bases. Germline CDR1 and CDR2: SEHNR and FQNEAQ (reference sequence). The CDR3 is 12 amino acids. Study-level points and caveats: Still unconfirmed is whether the second-wave clones peaking on day 37 recognized SARS-CoV-2. Within pre-infection memory, some responding clones were found, suggesting cross-reactive memory joined. Day 15 to 85 contractors were CD4/CD8 balanced; later expanders leaned CD4+.

At least ten counts were recorded for this clonotype. Antigen specificity is unknown. TCRdb analysed the 5' RACE reads with MiXCR anew, one entry per CDR3 protein. The sample has about 390,000 distinct CDR3 sequences; about a sixth are singletons. This receptor was obtained from a man between 18 and 35 years old who had mild COVID-19 (a few samples of this study predate the infection). Cell type and time point are not known. J is TRBJ1-2 and V is TRBV7-9; the match to TRBD1 covers 7 bases. Sequencing used PBMCs or a T cell subset sorted from them (not recorded which). DNA for the CDR3: TGTGCCAGCAGCTATCGACAGGGAGGCTACACCTTC. Translating gives CASSYRQGGYTF.